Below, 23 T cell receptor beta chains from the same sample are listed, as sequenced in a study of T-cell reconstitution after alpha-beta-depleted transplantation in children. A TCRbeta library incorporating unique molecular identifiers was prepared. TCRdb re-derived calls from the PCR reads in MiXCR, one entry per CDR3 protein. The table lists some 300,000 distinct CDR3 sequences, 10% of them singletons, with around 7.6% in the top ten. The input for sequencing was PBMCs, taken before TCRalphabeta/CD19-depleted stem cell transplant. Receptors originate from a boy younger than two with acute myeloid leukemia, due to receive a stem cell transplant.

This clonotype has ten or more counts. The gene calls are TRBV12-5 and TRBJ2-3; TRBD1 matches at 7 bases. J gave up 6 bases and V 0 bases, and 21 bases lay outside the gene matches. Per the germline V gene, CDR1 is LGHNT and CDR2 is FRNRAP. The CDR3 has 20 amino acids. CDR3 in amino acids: CASGLVFEDRKTPLPDTQYF. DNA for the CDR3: TGTGCTAGTGGTTTGGTGTTCGAGGACAGGAAAACCCCGCTCCCCGATACGCAGTATTTT. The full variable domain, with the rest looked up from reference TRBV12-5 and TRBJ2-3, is DARVTQTPRHKVTEMGQEVTMRCQPILGHNTVFWYRQTMMQGLELLAYFRNRAPLDDSGMPKDRFSAEMPDATLATLKIQPSEPRDSAVYFCASGLVFEDRKTPLPDTQYFGPGTRLTVL.

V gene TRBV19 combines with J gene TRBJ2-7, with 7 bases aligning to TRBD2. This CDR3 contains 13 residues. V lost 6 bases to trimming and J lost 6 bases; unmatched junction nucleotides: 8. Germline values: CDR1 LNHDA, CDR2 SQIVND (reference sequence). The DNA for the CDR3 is TGTGCCAGTAGAAACAGGAGGGAGGGCGAGCAGTACTTC. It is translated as CASRNRREGEQYF. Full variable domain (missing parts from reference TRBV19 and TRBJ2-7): DGGITQSPKYLFRKEGQNVTLSCEQNLNHDAMYWYRQDPGQGLRLIYYSQIVNDFQKGDIAEGYSVSREKKESFPLTVTSAQKNPTAFYLCASRNRREGEQYFGPGTRLTVT.

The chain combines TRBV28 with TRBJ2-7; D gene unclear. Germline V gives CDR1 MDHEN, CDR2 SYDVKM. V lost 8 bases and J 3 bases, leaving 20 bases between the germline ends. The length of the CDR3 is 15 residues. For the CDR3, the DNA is TGTGCCAGCGGTCCCCCCCCCTGGCTGAACTACGAGCAGTACTTC. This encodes CASGPPPWLNYEQYF.

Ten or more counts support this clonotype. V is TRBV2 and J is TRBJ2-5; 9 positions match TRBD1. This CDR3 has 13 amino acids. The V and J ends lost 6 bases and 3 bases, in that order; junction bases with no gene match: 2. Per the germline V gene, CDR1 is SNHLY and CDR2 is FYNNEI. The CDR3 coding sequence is TGTGCCAGCAGATGGACAGGGGAAGAGACCCAGTACTTC. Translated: CASRWTGEETQYF.

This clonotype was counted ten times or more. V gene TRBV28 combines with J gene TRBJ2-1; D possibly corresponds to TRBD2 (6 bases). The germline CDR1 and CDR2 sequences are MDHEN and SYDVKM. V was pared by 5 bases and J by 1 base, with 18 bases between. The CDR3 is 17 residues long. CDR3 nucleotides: TGTGCCAGCAGTCCGGAGGGACGGCCTGCATCCTACAATGAGCAGTTCTTC. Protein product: CASSPEGRPASYNEQFF. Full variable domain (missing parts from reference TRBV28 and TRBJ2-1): DVKVTQSSRYLVKRTGEKVFLECVQDMDHENMFWYRQDPGLGLRLIYFSYDVKMKEKGDIPEGYSVSREKKERFSLILESASTNQTSMYLCASSPEGRPASYNEQFFGPGTRLTVL.

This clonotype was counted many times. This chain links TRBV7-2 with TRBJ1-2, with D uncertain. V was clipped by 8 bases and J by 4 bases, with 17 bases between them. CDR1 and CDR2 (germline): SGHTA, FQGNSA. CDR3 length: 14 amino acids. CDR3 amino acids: CASLSGPGSYGYTF. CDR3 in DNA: TGTGCCAGCTTGAGCGGTCCAGGTTCCTATGGCTACACCTTC.

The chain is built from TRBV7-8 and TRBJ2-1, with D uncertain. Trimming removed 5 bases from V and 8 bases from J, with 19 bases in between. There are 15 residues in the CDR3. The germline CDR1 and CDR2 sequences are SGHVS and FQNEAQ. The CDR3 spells CASSPRFRTSYEQFF. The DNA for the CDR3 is TGTGCCAGCAGCCCTCGGTTTAGAACGTCCTATGAGCAGTTCTTC.

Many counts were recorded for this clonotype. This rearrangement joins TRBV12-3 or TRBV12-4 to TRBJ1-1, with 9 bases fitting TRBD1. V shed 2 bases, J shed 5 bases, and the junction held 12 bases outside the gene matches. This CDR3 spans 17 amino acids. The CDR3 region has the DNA TGTGCCAGCAGTTTAAGTACCGGGACAGGGAGAAGGACTGAAGCTTTCTTT. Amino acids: CASSLSTGTGRRTEAFF.

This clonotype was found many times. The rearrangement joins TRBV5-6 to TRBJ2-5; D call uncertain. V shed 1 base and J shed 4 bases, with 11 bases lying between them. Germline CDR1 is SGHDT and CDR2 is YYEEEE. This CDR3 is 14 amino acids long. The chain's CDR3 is CASSLWGGRETQYF. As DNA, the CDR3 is TGTGCCAGCAGCTTGTGGGGTGGAAGAGAGACCCAGTACTTC.

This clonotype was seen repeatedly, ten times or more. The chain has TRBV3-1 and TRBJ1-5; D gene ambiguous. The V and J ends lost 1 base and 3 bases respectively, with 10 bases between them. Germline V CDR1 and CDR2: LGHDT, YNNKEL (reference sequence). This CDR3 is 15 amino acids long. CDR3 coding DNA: TGTGCCAGCAGCCAAGGGAGCCACGCCAATCAGCCCCAGCATTTT. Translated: CASSQGSHANQPQHF.

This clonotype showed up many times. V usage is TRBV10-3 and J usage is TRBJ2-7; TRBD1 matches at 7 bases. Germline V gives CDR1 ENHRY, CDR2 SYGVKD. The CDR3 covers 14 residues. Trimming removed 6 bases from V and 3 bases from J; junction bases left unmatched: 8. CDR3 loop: CAIRAGTDLYEQYF. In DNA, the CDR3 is TGTGCCATCAGAGCCGGGACAGACCTCTACGAGCAGTACTTC.

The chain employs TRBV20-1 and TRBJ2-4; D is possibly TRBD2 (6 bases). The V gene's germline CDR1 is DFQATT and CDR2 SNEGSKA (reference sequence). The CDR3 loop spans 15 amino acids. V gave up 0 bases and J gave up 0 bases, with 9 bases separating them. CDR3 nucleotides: TGCAGTGCTAGAGATAGGGGACTAGCCAAAAACATTCAGTACTTC. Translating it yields CSARDRGLAKNIQYF.

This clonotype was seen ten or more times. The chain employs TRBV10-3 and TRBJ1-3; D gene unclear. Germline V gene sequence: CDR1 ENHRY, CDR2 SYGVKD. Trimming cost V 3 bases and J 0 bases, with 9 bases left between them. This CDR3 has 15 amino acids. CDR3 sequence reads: CAISDVDLSGNTIYF. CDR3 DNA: TGTGCCATCAGTGATGTGGACCTCTCTGGAAACACCATATATTTT.

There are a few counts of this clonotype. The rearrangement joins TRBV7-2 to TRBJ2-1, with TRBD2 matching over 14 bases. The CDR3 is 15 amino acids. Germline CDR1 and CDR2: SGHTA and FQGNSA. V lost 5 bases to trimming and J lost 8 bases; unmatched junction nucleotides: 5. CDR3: CASSLTSGRGYEQFF. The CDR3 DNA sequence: TGTGCCAGCAGCCTGACTAGCGGGAGGGGGTATGAGCAGTTCTTC.

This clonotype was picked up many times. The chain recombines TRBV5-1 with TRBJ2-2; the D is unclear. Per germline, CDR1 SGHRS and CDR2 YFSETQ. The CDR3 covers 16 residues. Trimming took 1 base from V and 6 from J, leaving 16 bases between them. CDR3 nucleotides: TGCGCCAGCAGCTTGATTAGCCCCACCCCACCCGGGGAGCTGTTTTTT. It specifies CASSLISPTPPGELFF.

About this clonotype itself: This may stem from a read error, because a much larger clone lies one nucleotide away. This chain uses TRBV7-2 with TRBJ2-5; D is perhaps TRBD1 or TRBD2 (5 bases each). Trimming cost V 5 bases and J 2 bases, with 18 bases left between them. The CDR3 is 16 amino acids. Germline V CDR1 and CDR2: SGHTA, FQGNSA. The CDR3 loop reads CASSPLRGRAQETQYF. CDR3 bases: TGTGCCAGCAGCCCCCTTAGGGGACGGGCACAAGAGACCCAGTACTTC.

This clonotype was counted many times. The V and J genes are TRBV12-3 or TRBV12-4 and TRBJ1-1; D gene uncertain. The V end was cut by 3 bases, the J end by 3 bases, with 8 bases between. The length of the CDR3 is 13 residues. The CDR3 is CASSFGRDTEAFF. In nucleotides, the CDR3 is TGTGCCAGCAGTTTCGGGCGGGACACTGAAGCTTTCTTT.

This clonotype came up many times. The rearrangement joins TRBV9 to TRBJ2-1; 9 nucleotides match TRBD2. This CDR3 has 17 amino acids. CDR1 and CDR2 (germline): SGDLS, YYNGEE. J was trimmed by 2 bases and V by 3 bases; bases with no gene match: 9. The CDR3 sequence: CASSGSGGHSPYNEQFF. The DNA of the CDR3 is TGTGCCAGCAGCGGTAGCGGGGGCCATTCACCCTACAATGAGCAGTTCTTC.

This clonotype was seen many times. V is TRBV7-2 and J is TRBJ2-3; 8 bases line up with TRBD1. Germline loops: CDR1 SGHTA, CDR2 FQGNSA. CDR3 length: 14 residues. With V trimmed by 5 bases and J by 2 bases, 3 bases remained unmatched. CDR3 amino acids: CASSGQGATDTQYF. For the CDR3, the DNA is TGTGCCAGCAGCGGGCAGGGGGCCACAGATACGCAGTATTTT. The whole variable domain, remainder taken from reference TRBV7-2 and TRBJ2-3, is GAGVSQSPSNKVTEKGKDVELRCDPISGHTALYWYRQSLGQGLEFLIYFQGNSAPDKSGLPSDRFSAERTGGSVSTLTIQRTQQEDSAVYLCASSGQGATDTQYFGPGTRLTVL.

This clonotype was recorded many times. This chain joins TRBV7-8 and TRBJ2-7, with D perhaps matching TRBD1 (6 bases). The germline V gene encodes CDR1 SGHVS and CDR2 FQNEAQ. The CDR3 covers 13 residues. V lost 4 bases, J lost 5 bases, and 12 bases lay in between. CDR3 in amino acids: CASSSRGRDEQYF. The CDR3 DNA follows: TGTGCCAGCAGCTCCAGGGGAAGGGACGAGCAGTACTTC. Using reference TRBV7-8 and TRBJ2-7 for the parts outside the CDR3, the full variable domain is GAGVSQSPRYKVAKRGQDVALRCDPISGHVSLFWYQQALGQGPEFLTYFQNEAQLDKSGLPSDRFFAERPEGSVSTLKIQRTQQEDSAVYLCASSSRGRDEQYFGPGTRLTVT.

The CDR3 DNA reads as TGTGCCAGCAGTTTCGACACGCTTAGCGGGAGGGTCCAAGAGACCCAGTACTTC. Amino acids: CASSFDTLSGRVQETQYF. J is TRBJ2-5 and V is TRBV6-2 or TRBV6-3; 11 bases are a match to TRBD2. The CDR3 covers 18 residues. The germline gives CDR1 MNHEY, CDR2 SVGEGT. The V segment lost 4 bases and the J segment 1 base; nucleotides outside the gene matches: 11.

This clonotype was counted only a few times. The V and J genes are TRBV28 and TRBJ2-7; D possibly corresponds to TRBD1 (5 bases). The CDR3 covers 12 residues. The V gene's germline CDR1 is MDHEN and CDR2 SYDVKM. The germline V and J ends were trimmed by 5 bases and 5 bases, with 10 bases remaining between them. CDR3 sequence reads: CASSPDSHEQYF. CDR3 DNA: TGTGCCAGCAGTCCAGACAGTCACGAGCAGTACTTC.

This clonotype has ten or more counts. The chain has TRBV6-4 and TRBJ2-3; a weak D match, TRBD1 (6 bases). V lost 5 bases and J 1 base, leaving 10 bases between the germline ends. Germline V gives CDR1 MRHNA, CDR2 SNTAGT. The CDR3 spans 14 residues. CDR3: CASSPGHGTDTQYF. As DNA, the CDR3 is TGTGCCAGCAGTCCGGGACACGGCACAGATACGCAGTATTTT.